These T cell receptor beta chains were read from a single sample in a study of T cells in Graves' hyperthyroidism and ophthalmopathy. TCRdb used MiXCR to reprocess the multiplex PCR reads, holding one entry per CDR3 protein. The data contain 350,000 or so distinct CDR3 sequences, about a sixth of them singletons. Sequencing used blood. The receptors were sampled from a woman under 40 with Graves' hyperthyroidism that later progressed to Graves' ophthalmopathy. CDR3s include the opening cysteine and the closing phenylalanine or tryptophan. D genes are given only for firm matches. Expanded clones are given a class, and other clones once, few, many or no size at all.

d_gene	abundance	j_gene	v_gene	CDR3aa	CDR3nt
.	many	TRBJ1-2	TRBV27	CASSLIPAASPYGYTF	TGTGCCAGCAGTTTAATACCTGCCGCTAGCCCCTATGGCTACACCTTC
TRBD1	many	TRBJ2-5	TRBV20-1	CSATAGTEYQETQYF	TGCAGTGCTACAGCCGGGACAGAGTACCAAGAGACCCAGTACTTC
.	many	TRBJ2-1	TRBV27	CASSRAAYNEQFF	TGTGCCAGCAGCAGGGCGGCCTACAATGAGCAGTTCTTC
TRBD1	.	TRBJ1-2	TRBV28	CASSSPGGRTYGYTF	TGTGCCAGCAGTTCACCAGGGGGTAGAACCTATGGCTACACCTTC
TRBD1	.	TRBJ1-2	TRBV5-6	CASSFGNRGRGYTF	TGTGCCAGCAGCTTCGGCAACAGGGGGCGAGGCTACACCTTC
.	.	TRBJ2-7	TRBV7-9	CASSHQWTDSTYEQYF	TGTGCCAGCAGTCACCAATGGACCGACAGTACCTACGAGCAGTACTTC
.	.	TRBJ1-1	TRBV20-1	CSACSSWGANTEAFF	TGCAGTGCTTGTTCCTCTTGGGGTGCGAACACTGAAGCTTTCTTT
TRBD2	many	TRBJ2-1	TRBV27	CASSSRGGLSYYNEQFF	TGTGCCAGCAGTTCCCGGGGGGGTCTTTCCTACTACAATGAGCAGTTCTTC
TRBD2	many	TRBJ2-1	TRBV19	CASSIGGGAYNEQFF	TGTGCCAGTAGTATCGGCGGGGGAGCCTACAATGAGCAGTTCTTC
.	.	TRBJ2-2	TRBV29-1	CSVLGVGTGELFF	TGCAGCGTTCTGGGGGTCGGCACCGGGGAGCTGTTTTTT
.	few	TRBJ2-1	TRBV27	CASSLLPGRSNEQFF	TGTGCCAGCAGTCTTTTACCGGGACGGTCCAATGAGCAGTTCTTC
.	few	TRBJ2-7	TRBV4-1	CASSQVGEFYEQYF	TGCGCCAGCAGCCAAGTGGGGGAATTCTACGAGCAGTACTTC
TRBD2	.	TRBJ2-2	TRBV10-3	CAISPLGRRGGDGELFF	TGTGCCATCAGTCCCCTTGGCAGGCGGGGGGGCGACGGGGAGCTGTTTTTT
TRBD2	many	TRBJ2-1	TRBV7-9	CASSLAGLANEQFF	TGTGCCAGCAGCTTAGCGGGACTAGCGAATGAGCAGTTCTTC
TRBD2	.	TRBJ2-7	TRBV3-1	CASSPGTSGREQYF	TGTGCCAGCAGCCCTGGGACTAGCGGTCGCGAGCAGTACTTC
TRBD1	many	TRBJ1-3	TRBV20-1	CSAIPSGGSAIPSGNTIYF	TGCAGTGCTATTCCGTCAGGGGGTTCGGCGATTCCCTCTGGAAACACCATATATTTT
.	once	TRBJ1-1	TRBV13	CASSLVGNTEGFF	TGTGCCAGCAGCTTAGTGGGGAACACTGAAGGTTTCTTT
TRBD2	many	TRBJ2-1	TRBV2	CASSGPSGIQFF	TGTGCCAGCAGTGGGCCGAGCGGGATACAGTTCTTC
.	many	TRBJ1-5	TRBV2	CASSEREGNQPQHF	TGTGCCAGCAGTGAGAGGGAGGGCAATCAGCCCCAGCATTTT
.	few	TRBJ2-6	TRBV18	CASSPSISGANVLTF	TGTGCCAGCTCACCATCAATCTCTGGGGCCAACGTCCTGACTTTC
TRBD2	many	TRBJ2-5	TRBV28	CASSSSGLGQETQYF	TGTGCCAGCAGTTCATCGGGACTAGGCCAAGAGACCCAGTACTTC
.	.	TRBJ1-1	TRBV19	CDSIHRAENTEAFF	TGTGACAGTATTCATCGGGCAGAGAACACTGAAGCTTTCTTT
.	many	TRBJ2-7	TRBV11-2	CASSLGRSLTYEQYF	TGTGCCAGCAGCTTGGGACGGAGTCTGACCTACGAGCAGTACTTC
.	many	TRBJ2-2	TRBV12-3/TRBV12-4	CATSSAANTGELFF	TGTGCCACCTCCTCTGCAGCGAACACCGGGGAGCTGTTTTTT
TRBD1	many	TRBJ1-2	TRBV2	CASSRTGDGYTF	TGTGCCAGCAGCCGGACAGGGGATGGCTACACCTTC
TRBD2	once	TRBJ2-1	TRBV29-1	CSGTSGSDEQFF	TGCAGCGGGACTAGCGGGAGCGATGAGCAGTTCTTC
.	many	TRBJ1-2	TRBV30	CAWSRAGFQGYTF	TGTGCCTGGAGTCGGGCAGGGTTTCAGGGCTACACCTTC
TRBD1	many	TRBJ2-7	TRBV28	CASSLRQGSSEQYF	TGTGCCAGCAGTTTGCGACAGGGGTCCAGCGAGCAGTACTTC
.	many	TRBJ2-1	TRBV30	CAWSVGGVNEQFF	TGTGCCTGGAGTGTCGGAGGGGTGAATGAGCAGTTCTTC
TRBD1	many	TRBJ1-2	TRBV28	CASSLGLGQGAYTF	TGTGCCAGCAGTTTGGGGCTGGGACAGGGCGCCTACACCTTC
TRBD1	few	TRBJ2-7	TRBV6-2/TRBV6-3	CASSGGQGAKSYEQYF	TGTGCCAGCAGTGGCGGACAGGGGGCTAAGTCCTACGAGCAGTACTTC
TRBD1	.	TRBJ1-6	TRBV20-1	CSASATGNDNSPLHF	TGCAGTGCTAGTGCGACAGGGAATGATAATTCACCCCTCCACTTT
TRBD1	many	TRBJ2-7	TRBV9	CASSMGTGDSYEQYF	TGTGCCAGCAGCATGGGGACAGGAGACTCCTACGAGCAGTACTTC
.	few	TRBJ2-1	TRBV20-1	CSANPGASEQFF	TGCAGTGCTAACCCGGGGGCGAGTGAGCAGTTCTTC
TRBD1	many	TRBJ2-6	TRBV10-3	CAAEQGSGANVLTF	TGTGCCGCCGAACAGGGGTCTGGGGCCAACGTCCTGACTTTC
.	.	TRBJ2-7	TRBV10-3	CAISEASYEQYF	TGTGCCATCTCCGAAGCAAGCTACGAGCAGTACTTC
.	many	TRBJ1-2	TRBV6-1	CASSDQYRYGYTF	TGTGCCAGCAGTGACCAGTATCGCTATGGCTACACCTTC
.	.	TRBJ1-2	TRBV19	CASSLRDGPTF	TGTGCCAGTAGTTTAAGGGACGGCCCGACCTTC